A selection of T cell receptor beta chains follows, all from one sample in a study of blood T cell repertoires in COVID-19. TCRdb keeps only in-frame clones here, not all; method: immunoSEQ multiplex PCR. The repertoire holds more than 250,000 clones, over 75% seen once, with 10% in the top ten. The material sequenced was PBMCs or T cells enriched from blood (not recorded which). Receptors originate from a woman between 18 and 29 years old who had recovered from COVID-19. The CDR3 runs from the conserved cysteine through the conserved F or W. D genes are given only for firm matches. Rows may omit the clone size; those that give it use once, few, many or a size class.

j_gene: TRBJ1-2
abundance: -
d_gene: -
v_gene: TRBV28
CDR3nt: TGTGCCAGCAGCCCTGCGCGGGGGATGGGTGGCTACACCTTC
CDR3aa: CASSPARGMGGYTF

j_gene: TRBJ1-2
abundance: -
d_gene: TRBD1
v_gene: TRBV7-3
CDR3nt: TGTGCCAGCAGTCCCGTCGGGGACAGCCGGGGCTACACCTTC
CDR3aa: CASSPVGDSRGYTF

j_gene: TRBJ1-5
abundance: -
d_gene: -
v_gene: TRBV11-2
CDR3nt: TGTGCCAGCAGCTTATCCCTCACAGGTCAGCCCCAGCATTTT
CDR3aa: CASSLSLTGQPQHF

j_gene: TRBJ2-7
abundance: -
d_gene: TRBD1
v_gene: TRBV11-2
CDR3nt: TGTGCCAGCAGGGGGGGACAGGCGAAACTCTACGAGCAGTACTTC
CDR3aa: CASRGGQAKLYEQYF

j_gene: TRBJ2-1
abundance: -
d_gene: -
v_gene: TRBV19
CDR3nt: TGTGCCAGTAGTATAGATTTCGGGGGGCCCTACAATGAGCAGTTCTTC
CDR3aa: CASSIDFGGPYNEQFF

j_gene: TRBJ1-1
abundance: -
d_gene: TRBD1
v_gene: TRBV9
CDR3nt: TGTGCCAGCAGTCATAAACGGGACAGGGGGATGAACACTGAAGCTTTCTTT
CDR3aa: CASSHKRDRGMNTEAFF

j_gene: TRBJ1-2
abundance: -
d_gene: -
v_gene: TRBV4-1
CDR3nt: TGCGCCAGCAGCCAACCTGGACAAATCAACTATGGCTACACCTTC
CDR3aa: CASSQPGQINYGYTF

j_gene: TRBJ1-2
abundance: -
d_gene: TRBD1
v_gene: TRBV6-5
CDR3nt: TGTGCCAGCAGTTACGGGACAGGGCAGGACGGCTACACCTTC
CDR3aa: CASSYGTGQDGYTF

j_gene: TRBJ2-5
abundance: -
d_gene: TRBD2
v_gene: TRBV24-1
CDR3nt: TGTGCCACCAGTGACAACCCTAGCGGGGGGGCCTATCCGGAGACCCAGTACTTC
CDR3aa: CATSDNPSGGAYPETQYF

j_gene: TRBJ2-1
abundance: -
d_gene: TRBD2
v_gene: TRBV20-1
CDR3nt: TGCAGTGCTAGTGGTAGCGGGGATGCTAGCTCCTACAATGAGCAGTTCTTC
CDR3aa: CSASGSGDASSYNEQFF

j_gene: TRBJ1-2
abundance: few
d_gene: -
v_gene: TRBV12-3/TRBV12-4
CDR3nt: TGTGCCAGTATTATGTCAGGTGGTCGAGGCTACACCTTC
CDR3aa: CASIMSGGRGYTF

j_gene: TRBJ1-5
abundance: -
d_gene: -
v_gene: TRBV19
CDR3nt: TGTGCCAGTGCCACAGGTAGCAATCAGCCCCAGCATTTT
CDR3aa: CASATGSNQPQHF

j_gene: TRBJ1-1
abundance: -
d_gene: -
v_gene: TRBV19
CDR3nt: TGTGCCAGTAGTACCTGGACATCGAACACTGAAGCTTTCTTT
CDR3aa: CASSTWTSNTEAFF

j_gene: TRBJ1-2
abundance: few
d_gene: -
v_gene: TRBV18
CDR3nt: TGTGCCAGCTCAGCTACAGGTTTCTATGGCTACACCTTC
CDR3aa: CASSATGFYGYTF

j_gene: TRBJ1-2
abundance: -
d_gene: -
v_gene: TRBV19
CDR3nt: TGTGCCAGTAGTACCCCCGGGCAGACGATATCGGGGGGCTACACCTTC
CDR3aa: CASSTPGQTISGGYTF